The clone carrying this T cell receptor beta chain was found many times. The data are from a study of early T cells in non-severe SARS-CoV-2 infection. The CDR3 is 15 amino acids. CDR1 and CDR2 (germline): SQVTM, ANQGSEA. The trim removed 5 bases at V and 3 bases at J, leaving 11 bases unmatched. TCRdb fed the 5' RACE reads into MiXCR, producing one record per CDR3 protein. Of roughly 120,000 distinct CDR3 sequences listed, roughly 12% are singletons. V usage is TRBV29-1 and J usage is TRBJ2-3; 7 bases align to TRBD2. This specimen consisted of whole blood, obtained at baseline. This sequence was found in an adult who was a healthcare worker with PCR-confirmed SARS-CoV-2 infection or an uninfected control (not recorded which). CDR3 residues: CSVSGSGAPTDTQYF. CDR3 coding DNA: TGCAGCGTTTCGGGAAGCGGGGCGCCTACAGATACGCAGTATTTT.